Listed below are T cell receptor beta chains from one sample, sequenced in a study of blood T cell repertoires in COVID-19. Sequenced by immunoSEQ multiplex PCR; TCRdb stores in-frame clones only, minus some. The top ten clones hold less than 2% of a sample with around 160,000 clones, over 85% of them seen once. The source material was peripheral blood. Receptors originate from a woman aged 55-70 years with COVID-19, enrolled during active disease. Both conserved end residues are trimmed from each CDR3. Each record gives: V gene, CDR3 length, D gene, CDR3 protein. The D gene is left open where the match is weak.

TRBV7-9,14,TRBD2,ASSLLGGGAYNEQF
TRBV6-4,14,TRBD2,ASSVRSGGAGETQY
TRBV25-1,11,.,ASSELKAGGYT
TRBV5-5,12,.,ASSSGQSNYGYT
TRBV6-5,12,.,ASRITGSDQPQH
TRBV5-6,9,TRBD1,ASSFDRVQY
TRBV29-1,14,TRBD1,SVHNPRDRGRWGYT
TRBV7-2,15,TRBD1,ASSLADLGQVNTEAF
TRBV2,11,.,ASREQVNTEAF
TRBV19,14,TRBD1,ASSTGTGWGNTEAF
TRBV29-1,10,.,SVEWGQYEQY
TRBV6-4,13,.,ASSDSGDGANVLT
TRBV19,12,TRBD1,ATTPGQGVYGYT
TRBV2,12,.,ASRQGETNYGYT
TRBV6-5,14,.,ASSFRLVLGNYGYT
TRBV7-2,16,TRBD1,ASSRRRQGPAGSSPLH
TRBV4-3,13,TRBD1,ASSQETGPWYEQY
TRBV9,12,.,ASSAGSSYNEQF
TRBV15,14,.,ATSRDPPGHVGELF
TRBV27,14,TRBD2,ASSWLAGGPHNEQF
TRBV7-9,13,.,ASSLESSPYSPLH
TRBV5-1,13,TRBD1,ASSLGGGEGTEAF
TRBV27,12,.,ASSPRLTNYEQY
TRBV16,13,TRBD1,ASSRDRLETDTQY
TRBV15,12,TRBD1,ATSRETGGGGAF
TRBV6-5,12,TRBD1,ASSSTGDGEKLF
TRBV6-2/TRBV6-3,14,TRBD1,ASSLLQGAATGELF
TRBV7-2,14,TRBD1,ASSHPTGWGYNEQF
TRBV29-1,9,.,SVGGQGELF
TRBV4-1,16,TRBD1,ASSQAVRTGNSNQPQH
TRBV15,12,.,ATSRDRVDEKLF
TRBV6-2/TRBV6-3,14,TRBD1,ASSYLLVDRNYEQY
TRBV7-9,16,.,ASSHLGPSDRAKNIQY
TRBV4-3,13,TRBD1,ASSQGQGARTEAF
TRBV19,12,TRBD1,ASRRQGEGQPQH
TRBV19,12,.,ASREGGFFSPLH
TRBV18,12,TRBD1,ASSLKDRGQGYT
TRBV6-6,14,TRBD1,ASSYRTGGGNYGYT
TRBV7-2,16,TRBD2,ASSRGLAGGRGTDTQY
TRBV4-2,14,.,ASSQDLTGHNSPLH
TRBV6-2/TRBV6-3,11,.,ASSYSTAYGYT
TRBV7-6,11,.,ASSLEGGREQY
TRBV7-9,13,TRBD2,ASSRLAGGRDTQY
TRBV5-6,12,.,ASSSDSSGNTIY
TRBV4-3,14,TRBD1,ASSQGRDRVNSPLH
TRBV9,12,.,ASSVSIGGSAQY
TRBV27,13,TRBD1,ASRRTGQGAFEQF
TRBV2,11,.,ASSLQTTGELF
TRBV6-5,13,.,ASRATGYSNQPQH
TRBV5-5,11,TRBD1,ASSHQGAGEQY
TRBV6-1,12,TRBD1,ASSERTGPRGYT
TRBV14,11,.,ASSPLSGGGYT
TRBV2,14,TRBD1,ASSEASNRGRQPQH
TRBV6-5,12,.,ASSPGSGGEKLF